Reported below is one T cell receptor beta chain. Only a few counts were recorded for this clone. The antigen this receptor binds is unknown. Its ends do not fully match the called genes, so a read error is possible. Libraries came from the immunoSEQ multiplex PCR assay. TCRdb obtained this table from immuneACCESS and retained in-frame rearrangements with V and J assigned. These tables miss some clones; where compared with another copy, unresolved V genes account for less than half of the shortfall, and the remainder is unexplained. The sample yields around 150,000 clones; about 90% were counted once. The ten largest clones add up to around 12% of the sample. The germline V gene supplies CDR1 KGHSH and CDR2 LQKENI. Counted from cysteine to phenylalanine, this CDR3 has 15 amino acids. CDR3 DNA is the only sequence kept; it has 45 bases, read in frame from the first base. This specimen belongs to a study of control samples from healthy donors and cancer patients (dated by TCRdb to about 2020).

The chain is encoded by TRBV18 joined to TRBJ2-7, with 9 middle bases fitting TRBD2. The sample comprised blood. This clonotype originated in a man aged 25 to 40 in good health. The CDR3 protein: CATSPVSGSSYEQYF. In nucleotide form, the sequence is TGTGCCACCTCACCCGTTAGCGGGAGCTCCTACGAGCAGTACTTC.